Below, 29 T cell receptor beta chains from the same sample are listed, as sequenced in a study of CD8+ T cells in alopecia areata. Extracted from the samples, RNA was reverse transcribed into cDNA to serve as the sequencing template. The assay was immunoSEQ multiplex PCR, and TCRdb's table has in-frame clones only and misses some. The table has about 150,000 clones, roughly 50% seen once; the top ten hold about 15%. Regarding treatment: oral pan-JAK inhibitor, 5-10 mg twice daily. Sequencing used CD8+ T cells sorted from blood, obtained at week 4, from a patient treated with tofacitinib. Receptor source: a human donor with alopecia areata.

Only one count was recorded for this clone. This chain connects TRBV15 to TRBJ2-7, with TRBD1 matching 9 bases. The junction had 1 base not matched to a gene; V was cut back by 5 bases and J by 2 bases. Germline loops: CDR1 LNHNV, CDR2 YYDKDF (reference sequence). This CDR3 region has 13 residues. The CDR3 is CATSWDRAYEQYF. As DNA, the CDR3 is TGTGCCACCAGCTGGGACAGGGCCTACGAGCAGTACTTC.

The V gene is TRBV27, the J gene TRBJ1-2; 7 bases map to TRBD1. Germline CDR1 is MNHEY and CDR2 is SMNVEV (reference sequence). The CDR3 totals 15 residues. J was trimmed by 6 bases and V by 0 bases; bases with no gene match: 7. The CDR3 spells CASSLSSRGTNGYTF. In DNA, the CDR3 is TGTGCCAGCAGTTTATCGTCCAGGGGGACGAATGGCTACACCTTC.

The gene calls are TRBV30 and TRBJ1-5; D possibly corresponds to TRBD1 (5 bases). V was trimmed by 1 base and J by 7 bases, leaving 11 bases between them. Germline V gene sequence: CDR1 GTSNPN, CDR2 SVGIG (reference sequence). The CDR3 has 13 residues. The CDR3 region has the DNA TGTGCCTGGAGTGCCGACAGCGGGCAGCCCCAGCATTTT. Protein sequence: CAWSADSGQPQHF.

V and J are TRBV5-4 and TRBJ2-7; D not certain. The CDR3 runs to 13 residues. The germline V gene has CDR1 SGHNT and CDR2 YYREEE (reference sequence). Trimming pared 1 base from V and 0 bases from J, leaving 5 bases between. The CDR3 here is CASSLSHSYEQYF. DNA of the CDR3: TGTGCCAGCAGCTTGAGCCACTCCTACGAGCAGTACTTC.

This clone was observed a few times. The chain is built from TRBV5-1 and TRBJ1-1; D is unresolved. This CDR3 contains 13 residues. With 5 bases removed from V and 3 bases from J, the gap between germline ends came to 11 bases. CDR1 is SGHRS and CDR2 is YFSETQ in the germline V gene. CDR3 in amino acids: CASRRREDTEAFF. CDR3 nucleotide sequence: TGCGCCAGCAGGCGGAGGGAGGACACTGAAGCTTTCTTT.

This clone occurred a few times. The chain employs TRBV11-2 and TRBJ2-7, with no clear D. Per the germline V gene, CDR1 is SGHAT and CDR2 is FQNNGV. CDR3 length: 14 residues. Trimming cost V 0 bases and J 3 bases, with 9 bases left between them. The CDR3 is CASSLEGEGYEQYF. DNA for the CDR3: TGTGCCAGCAGCTTAGAAGGAGAAGGCTACGAGCAGTACTTC.

This clone is large. The chain uses TRBV10-3 and TRBJ1-6; 9 bases fit TRBD1. Trimming took 9 bases from V and 8 from J; bases not matched to a gene: 17. The CDR3 is made up of 17 amino acids. Per germline, CDR1 ENHRY and CDR2 SYGVKD. The CDR3: CAIKGKTGGIWDSPLHF. The DNA of the CDR3 is TGTGCCATTAAGGGGAAAACAGGGGGCATTTGGGATTCACCCCTCCACTTT.

This chain links TRBV30 with TRBJ2-2; D uncertain. Germline-derived CDR1 and CDR2 are GTSNPN and SVGIG (reference sequence). Trimming pared 4 bases from V and 5 bases from J, leaving 11 bases between. The CDR3 is made up of 13 amino acids. This chain's CDR3 is CAWIREGTGELFF. The CDR3, as DNA: TGTGCCTGGATAAGAGAAGGGACCGGGGAGCTGTTTTTT.

The chain couples TRBV7-9 to TRBJ1-2; D perhaps matches TRBD1 (6 bases). The CDR3 has 13 residues. Looked up from germline, CDR1 is SEHNR and CDR2 is FQNEAQ (reference sequence). Trimming removed 8 bases at V and 5 bases at J, with 15 bases between. CDR3 protein: CASLESRGYGYTF. The CDR3 coding sequence is TGTGCCAGCCTAGAGAGCAGGGGATATGGCTACACCTTC.

This chain uses TRBV13 with TRBJ2-7; possible D gene TRBD2, 7 bases. From germline, CDR1 is PRHDT and CDR2 FYEKMQ (reference sequence). V was shortened by 4 bases and J by 3 bases, with 16 bases between the two germline ends. CDR3 length: 15 amino acids. This CDR3 is CASSSLEGGGYEQYF. The DNA for the CDR3 is TGTGCCAGCAGCTCCCTCGAGGGGGGGGGCTACGAGCAGTACTTC.

This chain joins TRBV5-6 and TRBJ1-6; a possible D gene is TRBD1 (6 bases). CDR3 length: 12 residues. Germline V lookup: CDR1 SGHDT, CDR2 YYEEEE. V was pared by 4 bases and J by 11 bases, with 10 bases between. The DNA for the CDR3 is TGTGCCAGCAGCCCGGGGGCGGCACCCCTCCACTTT. Residues: CASSPGAAPLHF.

This clone was found a few times. The chain uses TRBV29-1 and TRBJ1-6, with D possibly being TRBD1 (5 bases). Germline loops: CDR1 SQVTM, CDR2 ANQGSEA. There are 13 residues in the CDR3. The ends were cut back, 0 bases at V and 10 bases at J, with 10 bases in the middle. CDR3 DNA: TGCAGCGTTGAAGAGACAGCCAACTCACCCCTCCACTTT. Residues: CSVEETANSPLHF. The complete variable domain, with remaining parts taken from reference TRBV29-1 and TRBJ1-6, reads SAVISQKPSRDICQRGTSLTIQCQVDSQVTMMFWYRQQPGQSLTLIATANQGSEATYESGFVIDKFPISRPNLTFSTLTVSNMSPEDSSIYLCSVEETANSPLHFGNGTRLTVT.

This CDR3 reads CAAGGLRWIVAGYTF. As DNA, the CDR3 is TGTGCGGCCGGTGGGCTCAGGTGGATCGTGGCTGGCTACACCTTC. The chain combines TRBV30 with TRBJ1-2, with D unclear. CDR3 length equals 15 residues. Germline lookup yields CDR1 GTSNPN and CDR2 SVGIG (reference sequence).

CDR3 bases: TGTGCCATCTGGCAGGGCCGCCAAGAGACCCAGTACTTC. Translated, it gives CAIWQGRQETQYF. The chain uses TRBV10-3 and TRBJ2-5; a possible D gene is TRBD1 (5 bases). CDR3 length: 13 amino acids. Germline values: CDR1 ENHRY, CDR2 SYGVKD. The ends were cut back, 8 bases at V and 1 base at J, with 11 bases in the middle.

The rearrangement links TRBV13 to TRBJ2-7; 8 bases line up with TRBD1. V trimming: 5 bases; J trimming: 5 bases; junction bases outside the gene matches: 5. Germline V lookup: CDR1 PRHDT, CDR2 FYEKMQ (reference sequence). CDR3 length: 13 amino acids. CDR3 in DNA: TGTGCCAGCAGCGTCGACAGGGGCCACGAGCAGTACTTC. Its translation: CASSVDRGHEQYF.

V gene TRBV7-2 combines with J gene TRBJ2-1; D unclear. Germline values: CDR1 SGHTA, CDR2 FQGNSA. Trimming removed 2 bases at V and 1 base at J, with 9 bases between. This CDR3 has 15 amino acids. As DNA, the CDR3 is TGTGCCAGCAGCTTATCACTCTTTTCCTACAATGAGCAGTTCTTC. Translation gives CASSLSLFSYNEQFF.

In nucleotides, the CDR3 is TGTGCCAGCAGCGTTGGTGACGTGGACATTCAGTACTTC. Translating it yields CASSVGDVDIQYF. The chain carries TRBV9 and TRBJ2-4; D is ambiguous. CDR3 length: 13 amino acids. From germline, CDR1 is SGDLS and CDR2 YYNGEE. V lost 2 bases to trimming and J lost 8 bases, with 11 bases between them.

The rearrangement links TRBV4-3 to TRBJ2-7; D is tentatively TRBD1 or TRBD2 (6 bases each). The CDR3 spans 14 residues. Germline CDR1 reads LGHNA; CDR2 reads YSLEER. Trimming took off 0 bases at V and 4 bases at J, with 10 bases between the two ends. The CDR3 DNA sequence: TGCGCCAGCAGCCAAGATGAGGGGGGTTACGAGCAGTACTTC. Translating it yields CASSQDEGGYEQYF.

V is TRBV9 and J is TRBJ2-2, with D unresolved. Germline lookup yields CDR1 SGDLS and CDR2 YYNGEE. Trimming cost V 3 bases and J 2 bases, with 5 bases left between them. The CDR3 spans 13 residues. The CDR3 spells CASSEPNTGELFF. In DNA form, the CDR3 reads TGTGCCAGCAGCGAACCCAACACCGGGGAGCTGTTTTTT.

In this sample, this clone turned up a few times. The chain employs TRBV9 and TRBJ2-7; tentative D call: TRBD1 (6 bases). The V end was cut by 0 bases, the J end by 0 bases, with 13 bases between. The CDR3 consists of 16 residues. Germline CDR1 and CDR2: SGDLS and YYNGEE. The CDR3 nucleotides read TGTGCCAGCAGCGTAGGGGCACAGGGTTACTCCTACGAGCAGTACTTC. Translation gives CASSVGAQGYSYEQYF.

The chain is built from TRBV7-9 and TRBJ2-7, with D possibly being TRBD1 (6 bases). Germline V gene sequence: CDR1 SEHNR, CDR2 FQNEAQ (reference sequence). The CDR3 covers 15 residues. V was trimmed by 4 bases and J by 5 bases, leaving 18 bases between them. CDR3 sequence (DNA): TGTGCCAGCAGCTCCCCGACCGTGTCAGGGGACGAGCAGTACTTC. It encodes CASSSPTVSGDEQYF.

The sample holds a few counts of this clone. The chain has TRBV4-1 and TRBJ2-1; D might be TRBD2 (5 bases). Deletions cut 3 bases from V and 6 bases from J, with 15 bases between. Germline lookup yields CDR1 MGHRA and CDR2 YSYEKL. CDR3 length: 15 residues. CDR3: CASSHRGANGNEQFF. The DNA of the CDR3 is TGCGCCAGCAGCCATCGGGGAGCAAACGGCAATGAGCAGTTCTTC.

This clone came up a few times. The genes are TRBV7-9 and TRBJ2-5, with TRBD2 identical over 7 bases. The V gene's germline CDR1 is SEHNR and CDR2 FQNEAQ (reference sequence). This CDR3 contains 17 residues. V lost 5 bases and J lost 0; bases outside the gene matches: 12. The CDR3 region has the DNA TGTGCCAGCAGCCCCGGAGGGGAGGGTGGAAACCAAGAGACCCAGTACTTC. Its translation: CASSPGGEGGNQETQYF.

The chain is built from TRBV27 and TRBJ2-2; D is uncertain. CDR3 length equals 14 residues. V gave up 9 bases and J gave up 0 bases, with 11 bases separating them. Germline-derived CDR1 and CDR2 are MNHEY and SMNVEV (reference sequence). The CDR3 sequence: CASSSHSNTGELFF. For the CDR3, the DNA is TGTGCCAGTTCGAGTCACTCGAACACCGGGGAGCTGTTTTTT.

The V and J genes are TRBV11-2 and TRBJ1-2; unclear D gene. Trimming removed 0 bases from V and 7 bases from J, with 9 bases in between. The CDR3 length is 13 residues. CDR1 and CDR2 (germline): SGHAT, FQNNGV. The CDR3 region is CASSLDPGVGYTF. CDR3 DNA: TGTGCCAGCAGCTTAGATCCCGGGGTTGGCTACACCTTC.

This chain uses TRBV25-1 with TRBJ2-7; a weak D match, TRBD2 (6 bases). Trimming stripped 2 bases from V and 0 bases from J, with 11 bases between. The CDR3 length is 15 residues. The V gene's germline CDR1 is MGHDK and CDR2 SYGVNS. In DNA, the CDR3 is TGTGCCAGCAGTGAAGCGCTAGCGCTCTCCTACGAGCAGTACTTC. Translating it yields CASSEALALSYEQYF.

J is TRBJ2-7 and V is TRBV13; unclear D gene. Per germline, CDR1 PRHDT and CDR2 FYEKMQ (reference sequence). V was clipped by 5 bases and J by 3 bases, with 11 bases between them. The CDR3 sequence is 13 residues long. Here the CDR3 reads CASSPTTGYEQYF. The DNA of the CDR3 is TGTGCCAGCAGCCCGACGACGGGCTACGAGCAGTACTTC.

This clone was seen a handful of times. This chain links TRBV13 with TRBJ1-1; D is uncertain. V was pared by 3 bases and J by 1 base, with 9 bases between. Germline CDR1 reads PRHDT; CDR2 reads FYEKMQ (reference sequence). CDR3 size: 14 residues. CDR3 DNA sequence: TGTGCCAGCAGCTTTGGGGAGGGGAACACTGAAGCTTTCTTT. This sequence encodes CASSFGEGNTEAFF.

This clone qualifies as large (0.1 to 1%). The gene calls are TRBV11-1 and TRBJ2-7; the D is unclear. CDR3 length: 13 residues. The V end was cut by 2 bases, the J end by 1 base, with 6 bases between. Germline loops: CDR1 SGHAT, CDR2 FQDESV (reference sequence). CDR3 in amino acids: CASSLQTSYEQYF. For the CDR3, the DNA is TGTGCCAGCAGCTTACAGACTTCCTACGAGCAGTACTTC.